The 16 T cell receptor beta chains below all came from one sample that was sequenced in a study of OX40 agonist ivuxolimab in advanced cancers. Data came from immunoSEQ multiplex PCR; TCRdb stores just in-frame clones and leaves some out. This table holds approximately 77,000 clones, around nine tenths found once. The sequenced sample was CD4+ or CD8+ T cells sorted from blood, obtained in a trial of the OX40 agonist ivuxolimab. The receptors stem from an adult with an advanced solid tumor such as melanoma, head and neck, liver or kidney cancer.

The chain carries TRBV7-2 and TRBJ2-5; D is uncertain. This CDR3 spans 14 amino acids. CDR1 and CDR2 from the germline V gene are SGHTA and FQGNSA. V shed 1 base and J shed 4 bases, with 10 bases lying between them. CDR3: CASSLGRWGETQYF. DNA for the CDR3: TGTGCCAGCAGCTTAGGCAGGTGGGGAGAGACCCAGTACTTC.

The CDR3 nucleotides read TGTGCCAGCAGCTCCTTCGGGGGCGCCGGCAATCAGCCCCAGCATTTT. Translated: CASSSFGGAGNQPQHF. This chain links TRBV7-2 with TRBJ1-5; weak D call: TRBD1 (6 bases). This CDR3 comprises 16 residues. Trimming pared 4 bases from V and 2 bases from J, leaving 15 bases between. In germline, CDR1 is SGHTA, CDR2 FQGNSA. The full variable domain, with the rest looked up from reference TRBV7-2 and TRBJ1-5, is GAGVSQSPSNKVTEKGKDVELRCDPISGHTALYWYRQSLGQGLEFLIYFQGNSAPDKSGLPSDRFSAERTGGSVSTLTIQRTQQEDSAVYLCASSSFGGAGNQPQHFGDGTRLSIL.

This clone was detected once. V and J are TRBV6-6 and TRBJ2-4; TRBD1 might be the D (6 bases). The germline V and J ends were trimmed by 0 bases and 1 base, with 10 bases remaining between them. This CDR3 has 16 residues. CDR1 and CDR2 from the germline V gene are MNHNY and SVGAGI (reference sequence). The CDR3 sequence: CASSYSQGTAKNIQYF. Here the CDR3 DNA reads TGTGCCAGCAGTTACTCGCAGGGGACGGCCAAAAACATTCAGTACTTC.

The chain combines TRBV5-4 with TRBJ2-1; 9 positions match TRBD2. Per the germline V gene, CDR1 is SGHNT and CDR2 is YYREEE (reference sequence). The CDR3 sequence is 14 residues long. J was trimmed by 7 bases and V by 0 bases; bases with no gene match: 2. In nucleotides, the CDR3 is TGTGCCAGCAGCTTGGGTGGACTAGCGAATGAGCAGTTCTTC. As protein: CASSLGGLANEQFF.

This chain uses TRBV6-6 with TRBJ2-4; D perhaps matches TRBD2 (5 bases). This CDR3 has 15 residues. Germline values: CDR1 MNHNY, CDR2 SVGAGI (reference sequence). The germline V and J ends were trimmed by 7 bases and 1 base, with 14 bases remaining between them. The CDR3 reads CASTSPGVAKNIQYF. DNA of the CDR3: TGTGCCAGCACTTCCCCCGGGGTTGCCAAAAACATTCAGTACTTC.

The V call is TRBV28, the J call TRBJ2-6; no clear D. Germline V CDR1 and CDR2: MDHEN, SYDVKM. CDR3 length equals 13 residues. Trimming left V 7 bases short and J 2 bases short, with 6 bases between. Written as DNA, the CDR3 is TGTGCCAGCATGACGGCTGGGGCCAACGTCCTGACTTTC. It encodes CASMTAGANVLTF.

The rearrangement uses TRBV7-3 and TRBJ2-6; no reliable D call. Trimming removed 1 base at V and 0 bases at J, with 7 bases between. The CDR3 extends over 16 amino acids. The germline CDR1 and CDR2 sequences are SGHTA and FQGTGA. CDR3 sequence reads: CASSLSGRSGANVLTF. DNA of the CDR3: TGTGCCAGCAGCTTAAGCGGTCGCTCTGGGGCCAACGTCCTGACTTTC.

The J gene is TRBJ1-2, the V gene TRBV7-2; no reliable D call. Looked up from germline, CDR1 is SGHTA and CDR2 is FQGNSA. The CDR3 has 13 residues. Trimming cost V 3 bases and J 6 bases, with 11 bases left between them. CDR3 coding DNA: TGTGCCAGCAGCTTCTTCGGGGTGGATGGCTACACCTTC. This translates into CASSFFGVDGYTF. The full variable domain, its missing parts supplied by reference TRBV7-2 and TRBJ1-2, is GAGVSQSPSNKVTEKGKDVELRCDPISGHTALYWYRQSLGQGLEFLIYFQGNSAPDKSGLPSDRFSAERTGGSVSTLTIQRTQQEDSAVYLCASSFFGVDGYTFGSGTRLTVV.

CDR3 sequence reads: CSATLAGRQFF. The CDR3 DNA is TGCAGTGCCACACTAGCGGGTAGGCAGTTCTTC. This chain connects TRBV20-1 to TRBJ2-1, with 9 bases identical to TRBD2. V lost 6 bases and J lost 12; bases outside the gene matches: 6. Germline CDR1 DFQATT, CDR2 SNEGSKA (reference sequence). The CDR3 is made up of 11 amino acids.

V is TRBV10-3 and J is TRBJ2-7, with TRBD1 matching over 8 bases. J lost 6 bases, V lost 6 bases, and 10 bases had no gene match. This CDR3 comprises 14 residues. Per germline, CDR1 ENHRY and CDR2 SYGVKD. The CDR3 region is CAISVGQGATEQYF. The DNA of the CDR3 is TGTGCCATCAGCGTAGGACAGGGAGCCACCGAGCAGTACTTC.

This chain connects TRBV7-2 to TRBJ2-3, with a weak D call TRBD2 (6 bases). Between the trimmed V and J ends, which lost 3 bases and 7 bases, there was a span of 14 bases. Germline assignment: CDR1 SGHTA and CDR2 FQGNSA. The CDR3 sequence is 14 residues long. CDR3 sequence (DNA): TGTGCCAGCAGCTTTAGGCGGGACGAGAATACGCAGTATTTT. Its translation: CASSFRRDENTQYF.

This sequence joins TRBV18 and TRBJ1-2; D is unclear. Trimming cost V 2 bases and J 0 bases, with 10 bases left between them. CDR3 length: 15 amino acids. Germline values: CDR1 KGHSH, CDR2 LQKENI. CDR3 in DNA: TGTGCCAGCTCACCAAACCGGGAAGCTAACTATGGCTACACCTTC. Translated: CASSPNREANYGYTF.

This rearrangement joins TRBV2 to TRBJ2-5; D gene unclear. Trimming took 6 bases from V and 0 from J, leaving 11 bases between them. Germline V CDR1 and CDR2: SNHLY, FYNNEI. This CDR3 is built from 14 residues. CDR3 in amino acids: CASSGRPHQETQYF. CDR3 bases: TGTGCCAGCAGCGGTAGACCTCACCAAGAGACCCAGTACTTC.

The chain uses TRBV18 and TRBJ1-5; D is perhaps TRBD1 (5 bases). The CDR3 runs to 16 residues. Trimming took 5 bases from V and 4 from J, leaving 18 bases between them. Germline loops: CDR1 KGHSH, CDR2 LQKENI. The CDR3 here is CASSTLDPAGNQPQHF. CDR3 coding DNA: TGTGCCAGCTCAACACTTGACCCCGCAGGGAATCAGCCCCAGCATTTT.

The chain is built from TRBV7-8 and TRBJ2-7; tentatively, D is TRBD1 or TRBD2 (5 bases each). Germline lookup yields CDR1 SGHVS and CDR2 FQNEAQ. The CDR3 contains 15 residues. V lost 4 bases and J 0 bases, leaving 13 bases between the germline ends. The CDR3 DNA is TGTGCCAGCAGCTCTCCTGGGGGAAACTCCTACGAGCAGTACTTC. It is translated as CASSSPGGNSYEQYF.

The chain carries TRBV29-1 and TRBJ1-5; the D gene is possibly TRBD1 (5 bases). Germline CDR1 SQVTM, CDR2 ANQGSEA. V was shortened by 1 base and J by 5 bases, with 15 bases between the two germline ends. The CDR3 is 15 amino acids. The CDR3 DNA reads TGCAGCGTTGAAGTACAGGACACTCCGGATCAGCCCCAGCATTTT. Its protein product is CSVEVQDTPDQPQHF.